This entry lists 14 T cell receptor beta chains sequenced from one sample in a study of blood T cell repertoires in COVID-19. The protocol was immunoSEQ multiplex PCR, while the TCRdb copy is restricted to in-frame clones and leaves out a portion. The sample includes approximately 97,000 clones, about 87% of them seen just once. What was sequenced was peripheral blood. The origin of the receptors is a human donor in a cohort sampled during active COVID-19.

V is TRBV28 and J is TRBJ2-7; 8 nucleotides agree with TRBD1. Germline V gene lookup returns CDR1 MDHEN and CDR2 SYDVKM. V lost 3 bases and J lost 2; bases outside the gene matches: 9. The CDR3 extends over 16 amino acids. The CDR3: CASSFPGAGGPYEQYF. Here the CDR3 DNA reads TGTGCCAGCAGTTTTCCAGGGGCAGGGGGCCCCTACGAGCAGTACTTC.

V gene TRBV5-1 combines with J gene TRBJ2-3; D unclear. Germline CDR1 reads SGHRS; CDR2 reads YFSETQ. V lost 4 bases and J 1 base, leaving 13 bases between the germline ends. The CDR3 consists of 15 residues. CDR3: CASSPSRARTDTQYF. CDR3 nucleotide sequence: TGCGCCAGCAGCCCTTCGAGAGCCCGCACAGATACGCAGTATTTT.

The CDR3 loop is CASRLLAGALLEQFF. CDR3 bases: TGTGCCAGCAGATTACTAGCGGGAGCCCTTTTAGAGCAGTTCTTC. The rearrangement joins TRBV6-5 to TRBJ2-1, with 11 bases identical to TRBD2. CDR1 and CDR2 from the germline V gene are MNHEY and SVGAGI. CDR3 length: 15 residues. The J segment lost 10 bases and the V segment lost 6 bases, leaving 11 bases of the junction unmatched.

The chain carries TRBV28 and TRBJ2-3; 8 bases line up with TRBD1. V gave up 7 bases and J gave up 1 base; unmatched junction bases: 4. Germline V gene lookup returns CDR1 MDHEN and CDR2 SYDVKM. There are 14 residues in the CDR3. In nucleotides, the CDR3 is TGTGCCAGCAACCCGACAGGGGGCACAGATACGCAGTATTTT. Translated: CASNPTGGTDTQYF.

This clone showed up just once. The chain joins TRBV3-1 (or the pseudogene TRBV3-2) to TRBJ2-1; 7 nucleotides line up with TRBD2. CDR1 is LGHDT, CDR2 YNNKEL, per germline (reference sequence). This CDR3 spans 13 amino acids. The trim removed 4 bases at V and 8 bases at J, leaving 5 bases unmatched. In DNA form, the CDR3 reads TGTGCCAGCAGCCTAGGGGACTATTATGAGCAGTTCTTC. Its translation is CASSLGDYYEQFF.

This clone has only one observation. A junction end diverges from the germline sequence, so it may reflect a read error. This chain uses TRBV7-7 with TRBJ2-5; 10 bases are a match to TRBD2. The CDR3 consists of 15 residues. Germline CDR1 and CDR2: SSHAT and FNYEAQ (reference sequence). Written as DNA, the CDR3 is TGTGCTAGCAGCCTAGCGGGAGATCCCCACGAGACCCAGTACTTC. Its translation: CASSLAGDPHETQYF.

Here the CDR3 DNA reads TGTGCCAGCATCCTCCGGGGGGCGTCGTACGAGCAGTACTTC. Translated, it gives CASILRGASYEQYF. The chain has TRBV6-5 and TRBJ2-7, with D possibly matching TRBD2 (7 bases). The V gene's germline CDR1 is MNHEY and CDR2 SVGAGI. The CDR3 spans 14 residues. Deletions cut 7 bases from V and 4 bases from J, with 17 bases between.

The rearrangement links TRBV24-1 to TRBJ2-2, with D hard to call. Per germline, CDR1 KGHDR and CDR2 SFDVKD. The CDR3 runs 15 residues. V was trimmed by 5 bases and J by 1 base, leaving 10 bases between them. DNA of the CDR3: TGTGCCACCAGTGGTACCAGGTTGAACACCGGGGAGCTGTTTTTT. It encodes CATSGTRLNTGELFF.

The CDR3, as DNA: TGCGCCAGCAGCTTAGCAGGGAGGAACAATGAGCAGTTCTTC. It encodes CASSLAGRNNEQFF. The J gene is TRBJ2-1, the V gene TRBV5-1; TRBD2 is a possible D gene (6 bases). There are 14 residues in the CDR3. Trimming left V 2 bases short and J 5 bases short, with 11 bases between. Germline V gene sequence: CDR1 SGHRS, CDR2 YFSETQ.

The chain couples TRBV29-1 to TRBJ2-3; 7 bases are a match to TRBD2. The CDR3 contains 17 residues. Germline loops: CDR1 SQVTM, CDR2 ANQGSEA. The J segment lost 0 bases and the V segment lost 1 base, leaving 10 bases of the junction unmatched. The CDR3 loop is CSVEGFAGAPSTDTQYF. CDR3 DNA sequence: TGCAGCGTTGAAGGGTTTGCGGGAGCGCCTAGCACAGATACGCAGTATTTT.

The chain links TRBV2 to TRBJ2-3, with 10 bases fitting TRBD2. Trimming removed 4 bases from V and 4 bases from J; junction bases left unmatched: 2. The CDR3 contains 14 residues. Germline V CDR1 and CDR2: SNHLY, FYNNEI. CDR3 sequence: CASSGGTSADTQYF. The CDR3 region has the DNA TGTGCCAGCAGTGGAGGGACTAGCGCAGATACGCAGTATTTT.

The CDR3 DNA is TGTGCCAGCAGTTTACTCAGGGCTACTGGTGAGCAGTACTTC. Amino acids: CASSLLRATGEQYF. V gene TRBV28 combines with J gene TRBJ2-7; D is perhaps TRBD1 (5 bases). The CDR3 totals 14 residues. Trimming took off 2 bases at V and 7 bases at J, with 15 bases between the two ends. In germline, CDR1 is MDHEN, CDR2 SYDVKM.

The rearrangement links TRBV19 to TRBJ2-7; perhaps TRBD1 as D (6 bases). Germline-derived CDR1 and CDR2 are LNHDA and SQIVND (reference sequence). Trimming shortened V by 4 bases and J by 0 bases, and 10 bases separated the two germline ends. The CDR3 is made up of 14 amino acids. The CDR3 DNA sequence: TGTGCCAGTAGTAGAACAGGGATCTCCTACGAGCAGTACTTC. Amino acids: CASSRTGISYEQYF.

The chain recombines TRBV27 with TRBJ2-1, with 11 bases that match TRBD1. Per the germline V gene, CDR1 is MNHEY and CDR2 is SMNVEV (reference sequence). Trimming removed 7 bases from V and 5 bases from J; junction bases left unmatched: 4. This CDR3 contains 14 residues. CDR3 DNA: TGTGCCAGCACGGACAGGGGGCTTGACAATGAGCAGTTCTTC. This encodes CASTDRGLDNEQFF.